This T cell receptor (beta chain) came from a study of shared clonotypes between healthy human individuals. Naive CD8 isolation took CD45RO-negative cells positively selected for CCR7 and excluded terminally differentiated effector memory CD45RA+ cells. Regarding this clone: This sample also contains other DNA sequences that code for the same CDR3.

The V end was cut by 4 bases, the J end by 1 base, with 8 bases between. The CDR3 consists of 13 residues. Per the germline V gene, CDR1 is MNHEY and CDR2 is SMNVEV (reference sequence). Some clones are missing from TCRdb's copy, which holds only in-frame ones; the method was immunoSEQ multiplex PCR. The sample contains about 580,000 clones, roughly 98% of which appear only once. The rearrangement links TRBV27 to TRBJ2-7; D possibly uses TRBD1 or TRBD2 (5 bases each). The sequence was collected from a young man in good health. Sequencing was done on a sample of naive CD8+ T cells sorted from blood. The CDR3 sequence: CASSWGSSYEQYF. The CDR3 DNA reads as TGTGCCAGCAGTTGGGGGTCATCCTACGAGCAGTACTTC.